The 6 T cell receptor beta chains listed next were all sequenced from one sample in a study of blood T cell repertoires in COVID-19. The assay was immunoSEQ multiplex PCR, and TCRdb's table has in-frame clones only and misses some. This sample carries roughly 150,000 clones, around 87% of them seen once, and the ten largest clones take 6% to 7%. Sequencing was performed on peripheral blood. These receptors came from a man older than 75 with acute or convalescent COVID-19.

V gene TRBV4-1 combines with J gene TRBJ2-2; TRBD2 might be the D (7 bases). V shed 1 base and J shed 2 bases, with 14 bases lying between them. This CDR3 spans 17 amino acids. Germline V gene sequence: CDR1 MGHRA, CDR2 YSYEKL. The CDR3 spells CASSQVGRGANTGELFF. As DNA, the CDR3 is TGCGCCAGCAGCCAAGTAGGCCGGGGGGCAAACACCGGGGAGCTGTTTTTT.

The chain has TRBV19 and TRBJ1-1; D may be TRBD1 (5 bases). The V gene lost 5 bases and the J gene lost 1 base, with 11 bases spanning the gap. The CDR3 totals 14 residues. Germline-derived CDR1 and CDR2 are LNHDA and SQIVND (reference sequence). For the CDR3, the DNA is TGTGCCAGTAGTTTCTTAACAGGGAACACTGAAGCTTTCTTT. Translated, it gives CASSFLTGNTEAFF.

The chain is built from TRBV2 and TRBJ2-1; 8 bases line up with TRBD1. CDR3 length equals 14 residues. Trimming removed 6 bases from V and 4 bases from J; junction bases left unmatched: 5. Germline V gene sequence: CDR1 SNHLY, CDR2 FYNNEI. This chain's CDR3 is CASSGQGSYNEQFF. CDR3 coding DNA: TGTGCCAGCAGCGGACAGGGCTCGTACAATGAGCAGTTCTTC.

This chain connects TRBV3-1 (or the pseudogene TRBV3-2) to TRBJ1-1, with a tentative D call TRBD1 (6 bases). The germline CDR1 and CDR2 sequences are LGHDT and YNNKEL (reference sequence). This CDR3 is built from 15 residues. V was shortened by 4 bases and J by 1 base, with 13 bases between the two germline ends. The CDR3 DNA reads TGTGCCAGCAGCCCAGGGGTGAATACGAACACTGAAGCTTTCTTT. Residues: CASSPGVNTNTEAFF.

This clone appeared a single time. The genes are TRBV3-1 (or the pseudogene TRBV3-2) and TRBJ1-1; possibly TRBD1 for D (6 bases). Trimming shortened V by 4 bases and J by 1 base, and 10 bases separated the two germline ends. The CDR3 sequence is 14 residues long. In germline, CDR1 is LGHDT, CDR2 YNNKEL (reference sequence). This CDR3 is CASSPGTSNTEAFF. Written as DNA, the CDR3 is TGTGCCAGCAGCCCCGGGACATCGAACACTGAAGCTTTCTTT.

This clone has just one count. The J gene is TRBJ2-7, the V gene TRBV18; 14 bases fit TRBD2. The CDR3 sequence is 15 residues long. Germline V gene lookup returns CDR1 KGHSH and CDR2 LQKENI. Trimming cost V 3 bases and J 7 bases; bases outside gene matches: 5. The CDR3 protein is CASSPGLAGVGEQYF. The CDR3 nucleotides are TGTGCCAGCTCACCGGGACTAGCGGGAGTGGGGGAGCAGTACTTC.